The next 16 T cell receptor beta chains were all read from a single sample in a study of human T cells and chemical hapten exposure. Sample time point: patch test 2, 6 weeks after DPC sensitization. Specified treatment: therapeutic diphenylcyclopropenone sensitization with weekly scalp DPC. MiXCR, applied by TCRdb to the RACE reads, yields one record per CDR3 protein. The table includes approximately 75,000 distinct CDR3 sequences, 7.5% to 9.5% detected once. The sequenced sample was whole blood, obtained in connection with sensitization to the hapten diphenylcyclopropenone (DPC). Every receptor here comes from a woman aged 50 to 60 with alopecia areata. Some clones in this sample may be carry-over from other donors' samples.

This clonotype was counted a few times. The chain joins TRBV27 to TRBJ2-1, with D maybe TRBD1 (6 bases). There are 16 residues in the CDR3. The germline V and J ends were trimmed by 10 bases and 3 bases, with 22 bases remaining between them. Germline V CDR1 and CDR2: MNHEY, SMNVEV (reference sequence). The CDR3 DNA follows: TGTGCCAACCTACTAAGGCTGGACAGACGCTACAATGAGCAGTTCTTC. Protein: CANLLRLDRRYNEQFF.

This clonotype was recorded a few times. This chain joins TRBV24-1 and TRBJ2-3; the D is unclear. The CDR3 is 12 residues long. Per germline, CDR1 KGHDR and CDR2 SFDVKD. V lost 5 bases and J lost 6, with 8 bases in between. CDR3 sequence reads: CATSGRDDTQYF. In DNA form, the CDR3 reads TGTGCCACCAGTGGTCGCGACGATACGCAGTATTTT.

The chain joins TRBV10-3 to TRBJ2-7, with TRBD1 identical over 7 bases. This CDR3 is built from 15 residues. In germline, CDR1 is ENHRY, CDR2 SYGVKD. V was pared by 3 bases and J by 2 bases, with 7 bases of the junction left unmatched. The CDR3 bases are TGTGCCATCAGTGACGGAAGGGGGCAAACCTACGAGCAGTACTTC. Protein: CAISDGRGQTYEQYF.

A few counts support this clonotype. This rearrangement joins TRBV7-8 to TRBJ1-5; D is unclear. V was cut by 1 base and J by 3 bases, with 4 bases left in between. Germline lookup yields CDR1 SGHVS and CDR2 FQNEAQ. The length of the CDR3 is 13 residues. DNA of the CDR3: TGTGCCAGCAGCTTAGGACACAATCAGCCCCAGCATTTT. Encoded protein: CASSLGHNQPQHF. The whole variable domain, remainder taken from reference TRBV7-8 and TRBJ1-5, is GAGVSQSPRYKVAKRGQDVALRCDPISGHVSLFWYQQALGQGPEFLTYFQNEAQLDKSGLPSDRFFAERPEGSVSTLKIQRTQQEDSAVYLCASSLGHNQPQHFGDGTRLSIL.

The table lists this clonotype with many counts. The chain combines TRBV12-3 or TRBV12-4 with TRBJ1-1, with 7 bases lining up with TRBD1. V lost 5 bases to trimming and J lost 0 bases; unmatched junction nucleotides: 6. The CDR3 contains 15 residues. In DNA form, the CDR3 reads TGTGCCAGCAGTCCCCGGACAGGCATGAACACTGAAGCTTTCTTT. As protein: CASSPRTGMNTEAFF.

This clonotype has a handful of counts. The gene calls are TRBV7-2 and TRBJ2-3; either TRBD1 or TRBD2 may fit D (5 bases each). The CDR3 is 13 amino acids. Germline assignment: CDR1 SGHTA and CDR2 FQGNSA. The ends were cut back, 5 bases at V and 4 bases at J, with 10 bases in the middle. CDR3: CASSPRGADTQYF. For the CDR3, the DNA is TGTGCCAGCAGCCCCCGGGGCGCAGATACGCAGTATTTT.

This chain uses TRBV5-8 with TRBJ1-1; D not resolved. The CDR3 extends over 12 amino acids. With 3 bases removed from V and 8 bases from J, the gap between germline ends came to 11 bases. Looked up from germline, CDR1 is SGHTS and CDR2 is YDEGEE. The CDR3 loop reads CASSSTILEAFF. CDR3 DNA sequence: TGTGCCAGCAGCTCGACTATATTGGAAGCTTTCTTT.

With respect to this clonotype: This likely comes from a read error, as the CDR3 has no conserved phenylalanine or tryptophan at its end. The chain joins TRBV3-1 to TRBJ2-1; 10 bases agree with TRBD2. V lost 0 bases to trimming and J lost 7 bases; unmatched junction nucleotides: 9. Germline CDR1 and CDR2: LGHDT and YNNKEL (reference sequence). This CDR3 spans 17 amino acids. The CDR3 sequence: CASSQDPSGRFGNEQFS. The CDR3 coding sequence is TGTGCCAGCAGCCAAGATCCTAGCGGGAGATTCGGTAATGAGCAGTTCTCC.

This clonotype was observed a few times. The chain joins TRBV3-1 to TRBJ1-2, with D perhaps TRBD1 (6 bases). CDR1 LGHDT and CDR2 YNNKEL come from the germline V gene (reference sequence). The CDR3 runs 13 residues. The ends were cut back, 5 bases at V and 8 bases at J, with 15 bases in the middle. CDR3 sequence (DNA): TGTGCCAGCAGCTCCCAGGGGACCGGCGGCTACACCTTC. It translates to CASSSQGTGGYTF.

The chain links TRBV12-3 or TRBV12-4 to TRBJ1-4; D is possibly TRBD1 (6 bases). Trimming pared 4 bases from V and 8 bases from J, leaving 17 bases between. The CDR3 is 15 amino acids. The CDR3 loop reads CASSSLWGAAEKLFF. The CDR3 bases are TGTGCCAGCAGTTCCCTGTGGGGGGCCGCCGAAAAACTGTTTTTT.

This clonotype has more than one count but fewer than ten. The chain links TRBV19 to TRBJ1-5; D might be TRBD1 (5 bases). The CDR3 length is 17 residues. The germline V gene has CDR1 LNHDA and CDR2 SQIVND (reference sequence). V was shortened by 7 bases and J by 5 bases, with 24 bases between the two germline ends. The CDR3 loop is CASTLGAAGSNYQPQHF. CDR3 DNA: TGTGCCAGTACCCTTGGGGCTGCAGGGTCGAATTATCAGCCCCAGCATTTT. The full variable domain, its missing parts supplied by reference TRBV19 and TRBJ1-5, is DGGITQSPKYLFRKEGQNVTLSCEQNLNHDAMYWYRQDPGQGLRLIYYSQIVNDFQKGDIAEGYSVSREKKESFPLTVTSAQKNPTAFYLCASTLGAAGSNYQPQHFGDGTRLSIL.

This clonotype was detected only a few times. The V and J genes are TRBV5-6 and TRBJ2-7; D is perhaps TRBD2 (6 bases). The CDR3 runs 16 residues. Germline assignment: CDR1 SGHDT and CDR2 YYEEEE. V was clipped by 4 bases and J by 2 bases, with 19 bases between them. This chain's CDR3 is CASSRTTGDSPYEQYF. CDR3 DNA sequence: TGTGCCAGCAGCCGCACGACTGGGGACTCCCCCTACGAGCAGTACTTC. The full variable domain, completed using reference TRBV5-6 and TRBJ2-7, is DAGVTQSPTHLIKTRGQQVTLRCSPKSGHDTVSWYQQALGQGPQFIFQYYEEEERQRGNFPDRFSGHQFPNYSSELNVNALLLGDSALYLCASSRTTGDSPYEQYFGPGTRLTVT.

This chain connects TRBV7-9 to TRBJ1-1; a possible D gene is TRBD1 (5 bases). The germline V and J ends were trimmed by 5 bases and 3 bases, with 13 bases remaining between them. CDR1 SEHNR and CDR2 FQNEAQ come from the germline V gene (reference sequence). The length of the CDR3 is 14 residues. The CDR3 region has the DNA TGTGCCAGCAGCCATAGGGGAAGGTACACTGAAGCTTTCTTT. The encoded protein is CASSHRGRYTEAFF.

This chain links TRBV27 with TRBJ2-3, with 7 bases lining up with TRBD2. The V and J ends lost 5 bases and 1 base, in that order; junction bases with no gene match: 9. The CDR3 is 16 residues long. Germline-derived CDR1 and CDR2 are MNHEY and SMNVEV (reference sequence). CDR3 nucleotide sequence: TGTGCCAGCAGTGTCCCCAGAGCGGGGCGCACAGATACGCAGTATTTT. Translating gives CASSVPRAGRTDTQYF.

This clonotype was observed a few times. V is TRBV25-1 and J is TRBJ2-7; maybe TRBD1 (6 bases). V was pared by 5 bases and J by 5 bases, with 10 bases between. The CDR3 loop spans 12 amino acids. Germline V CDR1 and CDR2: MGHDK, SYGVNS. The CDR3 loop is CASSNRAHEQYF. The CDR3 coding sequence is TGTGCCAGCAGTAACAGGGCCCACGAGCAGTACTTC.

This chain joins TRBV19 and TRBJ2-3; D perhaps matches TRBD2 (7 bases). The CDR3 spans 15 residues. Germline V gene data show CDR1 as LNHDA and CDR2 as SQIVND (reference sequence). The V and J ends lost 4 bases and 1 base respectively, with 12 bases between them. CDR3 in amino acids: CASSNPGGRTDTQYF. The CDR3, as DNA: TGTGCCAGTAGTAACCCCGGGGGGCGCACAGATACGCAGTATTTT.